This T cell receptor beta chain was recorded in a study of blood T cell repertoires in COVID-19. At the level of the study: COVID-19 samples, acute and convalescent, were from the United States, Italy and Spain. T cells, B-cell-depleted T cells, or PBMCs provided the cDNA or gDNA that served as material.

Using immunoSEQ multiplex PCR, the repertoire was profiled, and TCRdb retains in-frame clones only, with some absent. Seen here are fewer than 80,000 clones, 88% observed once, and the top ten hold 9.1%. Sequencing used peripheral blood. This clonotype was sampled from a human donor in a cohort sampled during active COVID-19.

CDR3 sequence reads: CASSSTGRVGVLTDTQYF. CDR3 bases: TGTGCCAGCAGCTCGACCGGCCGAGTAGGGGTCCTCACAGATACGCAGTATTTT. The rearrangement joins TRBV7-9 to TRBJ2-3; tentative D call: TRBD1 (5 bases). Per germline, CDR1 SEHNR and CDR2 FQNEAQ (reference sequence). The length of the CDR3 is 18 residues. V shed 4 bases and J shed 2 bases, with 22 bases lying between them.